Below are 19 T cell receptor beta chains sequenced from a single sample in a study of tumor and adjacent non-tumor tissue in lung cancer. The template was RNA from unsorted bulk tissue. TCRbeta libraries were built with three rounds of nested PCR, modified from ARM-PCR. In TCRdb, the multiplex PCR reads were re-called with MiXCR into one record per CDR3 protein. The data show about 200,000 distinct CDR3 sequences, with about 76% seen just once and about 23% held by the top ten. The specimen sequenced was lung tumor tissue. The source of these receptors is a man in his 60s with non-small cell lung cancer.

On this clonotype: Given a much more abundant clone one base away, this may be a read error. V is TRBV4-1 and J is TRBJ1-5; D unclear. The CDR3 contains 15 residues. From germline, CDR1 is MGHRA and CDR2 YSYEKL. V lost 4 bases and J lost 3, with 13 bases in between. In DNA form, the CDR3 reads TGCGCCAGCAGCCTCAACGGATATATCAATCAGCCCCAGCATTTT. Translation gives CASSLNGYINQPQHF.

The table lists this clonotype with a few counts. One base away lies a much larger clone, so this may be a sequencing read error. V is TRBV11-3 and J is TRBJ2-3; 9 bases match TRBD2. Germline V gene sequence: CDR1 SGHNT, CDR2 YENEEA. CDR3 length: 15 amino acids. In DNA, the CDR3 is TGTGCCAGCAGCTTCTCTAGCGGGGCCATTAATACGCGGTATTTT. The encoded protein is CASSFSSGAINTRYF.

To note about this clonotype: At one end, the junction sequence differs from germline, possibly due to a read error. V is TRBV12-3 or TRBV12-4 and J is TRBJ1-5, with unresolved D. The CDR3 covers 15 residues. Written as DNA, the CDR3 is TGTGTCAGCAGTGGGTCGGTCCAGCCAGGTCAGCCCCAGCATTTT. Its protein is CVSSGSVQPGQPQHF.

A remark on this clonotype: The CDR3 does not end in the conserved phenylalanine or tryptophan, so this is likely a read error. The chain employs TRBV29-1 and TRBJ2-6; 8 nucleotides match TRBD2. The J segment lost 16 bases and the V segment lost 3 bases, leaving 8 bases of the junction unmatched. CDR1 SQVTM and CDR2 ANQGSEA come from the germline V gene. The CDR3 is made up of 12 amino acids. The CDR3 region has the DNA TGCAGCGTTGACGGGGGGGCCAACGCACTGACTCTC. This gives the protein CSVDGGANALTL.

For this clonotype: Germline is not matched at one junction end, which may reflect a read error. The V gene is TRBV11-3, the J gene TRBJ2-3; 11 bases are a match to TRBD2. CDR3 size: 14 residues. Germline V CDR1 and CDR2: SGHNT, YENEEA. CDR3 bases: TGTACCAGCGCTAGCGGGAGGTCTGCAGAAACGCAATATTTT. It specifies CTSASGRSAETQYF.

The CDR3 sequence: CASSIDGPNTEAFF. CDR3 DNA sequence: TGTGCCAGTAGTATAGACGGGCCGAACACTGAAGCTTTCTTT. This rearrangement joins TRBV19 to TRBJ1-1, with D hard to call. CDR3 size: 14 residues. Between the trimmed V and J ends, which lost 0 bases and 1 base, there was a span of 6 bases. CDR1 LNHDA and CDR2 SQIVND come from the germline V gene (reference sequence).

The CDR3: CASAYPRQGTETQYF. The CDR3 nucleotides are TGTGCCAGCGCCTACCCAAGACAGGGGACGGAGACCCAGTACTTC. This chain joins TRBV25-1 and TRBJ2-5; 8 bases align to TRBD1. This CDR3 is built from 15 residues. From germline, CDR1 is MGHDK and CDR2 SYGVNS. After removal of 8 bases from V and 5 bases from J, the junction contained 13 bases not matched to a gene.

As to this clonotype: A much larger clone is a single base away; this may be a read error. The chain uses TRBV14 and TRBJ2-3, with D unresolved. CDR3 length: 16 residues. Germline V gene lookup returns CDR1 SGHDN and CDR2 FVKESK. The CDR3 loop is CPSSQGLHTDTDTQYF. The CDR3 nucleotides read TGTCCCAGCAGCCAAGGTCTACATACCGACACAGATACGCAGTATTTT.

With regard to this clonotype: One end of the junction does not line up with germline, which may come from a read error. The chain couples TRBV20-1 to TRBJ2-2; 13 bases map to TRBD2. Germline CDR1 and CDR2: DFQATT and SNEGSKA (reference sequence). The CDR3 sequence is 15 residues long. CDR3 residues: CSARPTSGRFGELYF. The CDR3 coding sequence is TGCAGTGCTAGACCGACTAGCGGGAGGTTCGGGGAGCTGTATTTT.

About this clonotype itself: This sequence may be a read error, since a much larger clone differs from it by one base. This chain links TRBV11-3 with TRBJ2-7; tentatively, D is TRBD1 or TRBD2 (5 bases each). The CDR3 loop spans 17 amino acids. Between the trimmed V and J ends, which lost 0 bases and 2 bases, there was a span of 17 bases. Germline V gives CDR1 SGHNT, CDR2 YENEEA. This CDR3 is CASSLDGGFSVTYEQYF. The CDR3 DNA follows: TGTGCCAGCAGCTTAGATGGGGGATTTTCCGTAACCTACGAGCAGTACTTC.

This chain connects TRBV20-1 to TRBJ2-7, with a possible D match to TRBD2 (5 bases). V lost 8 bases and J lost 0, with 14 bases in between. The length of the CDR3 is 13 residues. Germline V lookup: CDR1 DFQATT, CDR2 SNEGSKA (reference sequence). This CDR3 is CSTLRRASYEQYF. CDR3 DNA sequence: TGCAGTACCCTACGGCGGGCCTCCTACGAGCAGTACTTC.

This clonotype was recorded once. One base away lies a much larger clone, so this may be a sequencing read error. V and J are TRBV28 and TRBJ1-5; D gene unclear. Germline V CDR1 and CDR2: MDHEN, SYDVKM. The CDR3 is 13 amino acids. Trimming shortened V by 6 bases and J by 5 bases, and 11 bases separated the two germline ends. This chain's CDR3 is CASSIPSDQPQHF. The CDR3 DNA follows: TGTGCCAGCAGCATACCGTCCGATCAGCCCCAGCATTTT. The full variable domain, with the rest looked up from reference TRBV28 and TRBJ1-5, is DVKVTQSSRYLVKRTGEKVFLECVQDMDHENMFWYRQDPGLGLRLIYFSYDVKMKEKGDIPEGYSVSREKKERFSLILESASTNQTSMYLCASSIPSDQPQHFGDGTRLSIL.

Remarks on this clonotype: Just one base apart from a much larger clone, this may be a read error. This chain links TRBV29-1 with TRBJ2-5, with D possibly TRBD2 on 5 matching bases. The CDR3 runs to 12 residues. From germline, CDR1 is SQVTM and CDR2 ANQGSEA. For the CDR3, the DNA is TGCAGCGTGGTAGACTGGGGAGAGATCCAGTACTTC. The encoded protein is CSVVDWGEIQYF.

In the case of this clonotype: This may be a read error: a much more frequent sequence differs by one nucleotide. V gene TRBV5-5 combines with J gene TRBJ2-5; 12 positions agree with TRBD2. The length of the CDR3 is 17 residues. CDR1 is SGHKS and CDR2 is YYEKEE in the germline V gene (reference sequence). The CDR3 loop reads CTSSASGGAFLQETQYF. Written as DNA, the CDR3 is TGTACCAGCAGCGCTAGCGGGGGGGCCTTTCTGCAAGAGACCCAGTACTTC.

In this sample, this clonotype turned up many times. CDR3 coding DNA: TGCAGCGTGAGACCTACTAACTATGGCTACACCTTC. The encoded protein is CSVRPTNYGYTF. The rearrangement uses TRBV29-1 and TRBJ1-2; D is unresolved. CDR1 SQVTM and CDR2 ANQGSEA come from the germline V gene. V dropped 6 bases and J dropped 0 bases, with 8 bases sitting between them. The CDR3 covers 12 residues.

This clonotype was found once. The rearrangement links TRBV12-3 or TRBV12-4 to TRBJ2-2; D is unclear. CDR3 length equals 14 residues. Trimming cost V 7 bases and J 6 bases, with 15 bases left between them. CDR3 coding DNA: TGTGCCAGCAATTCCGGGCGAGATTCCGGGGAGCTGTTTTTT. Protein: CASNSGRDSGELFF.

The CDR3 coding sequence is TGCAGTGTGGGACAGGGCCTTAATTACCATCAGCCCCAGCATTTT. Protein sequence: CSVGQGLNYHQPQHF. The chain has TRBV20-1 and TRBJ1-5; 9 bases align to TRBD1. CDR1 and CDR2 from the germline V gene are DFQATT and SNEGSKA (reference sequence). V was clipped by 7 bases and J by 5 bases; unmatched bases: 12. The CDR3 contains 15 residues.

This clonotype was counted at least ten times. The chain is built from TRBV4-2 and TRBJ1-1; 8 bases are shared with TRBD1. CDR3 length equals 15 residues. After removal of 3 bases from V and 0 bases from J, the junction contained 3 bases not matched to a gene. The germline V gene has CDR1 LGHNA and CDR2 YNFKEQ. CDR3 in DNA: TGTGCCAGCAGCCAGCTACAGGGGGTGAACACTGAAGCTTTCTTT. Amino acids: CASSQLQGVNTEAFF.

The sample holds many counts of this clonotype. V is TRBV20-1 and J is TRBJ2-3, with 7 bases identical to TRBD2. Germline V CDR1 and CDR2: DFQATT, SNEGSKA (reference sequence). This CDR3 contains 14 residues. J gave up 5 bases and V 0 bases, and 5 bases lay outside the gene matches. CDR3 nucleotides: TGCAGTGCTAGAGATCGACCGGGAGGAGATACGCAGTATTTT. It is translated as CSARDRPGGDTQYF.